Sequencing of this T cell receptor beta chain was carried out in a study of neurological immune-mediated disorders. Regarding this clonotype: What it binds is unknown.

The time point here: technical triplicate 2. Study-wide findings and caveats: The greatest degree of TCR clonal expansion was observed in HTLV-1-associated myelopathy, with the lowest in multiple sclerosis, below that of healthy controls. No expanded-clone CDR3 amino acid sequence recurred across subjects, suggesting private TCR-beta repertoires.

Over 170 million TCR-beta sequences from 15-18 subjects came out of each sequencing run. TCRdb re-derived calls from the 5' RACE reads in MiXCR, one entry per CDR3 protein. The sample includes tens of thousands of distinct CDR3 sequences, approximately 25% of them seen just once. The CDR3 length is 15 residues. Trimming took 4 bases from V and 3 from J; bases not matched to a gene: 3. CDR1 SGHRS and CDR2 YFSETQ come from the germline V gene. The J gene is TRBJ2-1, the V gene TRBV5-1; 11 nucleotides line up with TRBD2. Sequenced input: PBMCs. The sequence derives from a man aged 55-75 years with HTLV-1-associated myelopathy (HAM/TSP). The CDR3 sequence: CASSAGTSGYNEQFF. CDR3 nucleotides: TGCGCCAGCAGCGCTGGGACTAGCGGCTACAATGAGCAGTTCTTC.